The next 25 T cell receptor beta chains were all read from a single sample in a study of blood T cell repertoires in COVID-19. Clones were sequenced by immunoSEQ multiplex PCR, and TCRdb holds only the in-frame ones, with some missing. The data contain 110,000 or so clones, more than 75% of them singletons. Material: peripheral blood. Source of these receptors: a man aged 40-49 years with acute or convalescent COVID-19.

This clone was detected a few times. As DNA, the CDR3 is TGCGCCAGCACCAGAATGGACAGGGGAGACGAGCAGTACTTC. This translates into CASTRMDRGDEQYF. The chain joins TRBV10-1 to TRBJ2-7; 9 nucleotides align to TRBD1. Per the germline V gene, CDR1 is WNHNN and CDR2 is SYGVQD (reference sequence). V trimming: 7 bases; J trimming: 5 bases; junction bases outside the gene matches: 9. The CDR3 spans 14 residues.

The chain has TRBV9 and TRBJ1-6, with unresolved D. The CDR3 runs 17 residues. Per the germline V gene, CDR1 is SGDLS and CDR2 is YYNGEE. Trimming stripped 4 bases from V and 3 bases from J, with 17 bases between. CDR3 region: CASSSRGPADYNSPLHF. The CDR3 DNA follows: TGTGCCAGCAGCTCCCGAGGTCCGGCCGACTATAATTCACCCCTCCACTTT.

V usage is TRBV27 and J usage is TRBJ2-7, with TRBD1 matching 10 bases. J was trimmed by 2 bases and V by 8 bases; bases with no gene match: 6. Looked up from germline, CDR1 is MNHEY and CDR2 is SMNVEV (reference sequence). The CDR3 is 14 residues long. CDR3 residues: CASRRTGGTYEQYF. CDR3 nucleotides: TGTGCCAGCCGACGGACAGGGGGAACCTACGAGCAGTACTTC.

The chain has TRBV9 and TRBJ2-1; maybe TRBD2 (6 bases). V gave up 0 bases and J gave up 9 bases, with 13 bases separating them. Germline CDR1 reads SGDLS; CDR2 reads YYNGEE. This CDR3 is 14 amino acids long. This chain's CDR3 is CASSVAGVPSEQFF. The CDR3 coding sequence is TGTGCCAGCAGCGTAGCGGGGGTGCCGAGTGAGCAGTTCTTC.

This clone was seen more than once but under ten times. This sequence joins TRBV7-9 and TRBJ2-7; D is possibly TRBD1 (5 bases). Germline CDR1 SEHNR, CDR2 FQNEAQ (reference sequence). The CDR3 has 12 residues. The ends were cut back, 4 bases at V and 12 bases at J, with 16 bases in the middle. CDR3: CASSSASGYRYF. CDR3 bases: TGTGCCAGCAGCTCGGCCTCAGGGTATCGGTACTTC.

The gene calls are TRBV28 and TRBJ2-7; perhaps TRBD2 as D (6 bases). Trimming removed 6 bases from V and 2 bases from J, with 17 bases in between. The germline V gene encodes CDR1 MDHEN and CDR2 SYDVKM. This CDR3 has 15 residues. CDR3 bases: TGTGCCAGCAGCACCCTCGGGGGTCAGACCTACGAGCAGTACTTC. It encodes CASSTLGGQTYEQYF. Variable domain in full (rest from reference TRBV28 and TRBJ2-7): DVKVTQSSRYLVKRTGEKVFLECVQDMDHENMFWYRQDPGLGLRLIYFSYDVKMKEKGDIPEGYSVSREKKERFSLILESASTNQTSMYLCASSTLGGQTYEQYFGPGTRLTVT.

The chain employs TRBV12-3 or TRBV12-4 and TRBJ1-6, with no clear D. Trimming stripped 8 bases from V and 8 bases from J, with 13 bases between. The length of the CDR3 is 13 residues. The CDR3 is CASRSRFDSPLHF. CDR3 DNA sequence: TGTGCCAGCCGTAGCCGTTTCGATTCACCCCTCCACTTT.

The rearrangement uses TRBV11-2 and TRBJ1-1; D remains ambiguous. There are 11 residues in the CDR3. From germline, CDR1 is SGHAT and CDR2 FQNNGV. With 6 bases removed from V and 5 bases from J, the gap between germline ends came to 7 bases. The CDR3 sequence is CASSSPTEAFF. As DNA, the CDR3 is TGTGCCAGCAGTTCCCCAACTGAAGCTTTCTTT.

Here the CDR3 DNA reads TGTGCCACCAGTGATTTCCTTAGTGCAGATACGCAGTATTTT. Its protein is CATSDFLSADTQYF. The genes are TRBV24-1 and TRBJ2-3; D gene ambiguous. Germline CDR1 KGHDR, CDR2 SFDVKD. Trimming removed 1 base from V and 4 bases from J, with 8 bases in between. The CDR3 has 14 residues.

The V gene is TRBV7-9, the J gene TRBJ1-2; D possibly corresponds to TRBD1 (6 bases). The CDR3 has 16 amino acids. CDR1 is SEHNR and CDR2 is FQNEAQ in the germline V gene (reference sequence). The ends were cut back, 2 bases at V and 8 bases at J, with 21 bases in the middle. The CDR3 region has the DNA TGTGCCAGCAGCTTAAAGGGCGAGACAGGAGCACAAGGCTACACCTTC. This sequence encodes CASSLKGETGAQGYTF.

The chain recombines TRBV4-1 with TRBJ2-3; D unresolved. The V gene lost 1 base and the J gene lost 7 bases, with 3 bases spanning the gap. Germline values: CDR1 MGHRA, CDR2 YSYEKL. This CDR3 is 11 amino acids long. CDR3: CASSQVNTQYF. Written as DNA, the CDR3 is TGCGCCAGCAGCCAAGTAAATACGCAGTATTTT.

This chain links TRBV11-2 with TRBJ2-7; 11 nucleotides align to TRBD2. CDR1 and CDR2 from the germline V gene are SGHAT and FQNNGV. The CDR3 runs to 15 residues. V trimming: 4 bases; J trimming: 4 bases; junction bases outside the gene matches: 6. This chain's CDR3 is CASSSLAGEGYEQYF. The CDR3 nucleotides read TGTGCCAGCAGCTCACTAGCGGGGGAGGGTTACGAGCAGTACTTC.

For the CDR3, the DNA is TGTGCCAGCAGCCCATCGGGAGTTAATTCACCCCTCCACTTT. Translated: CASSPSGVNSPLHF. This chain uses TRBV4-2 with TRBJ1-6; D not resolved. The CDR3 has 14 residues. V lost 4 bases and J 6 bases, leaving 10 bases between the germline ends. CDR1 is LGHNA, CDR2 YNFKEQ, per germline.

V usage is TRBV6-1 and J usage is TRBJ2-1; 10 bases fit TRBD1. The CDR3 is 15 residues long. Germline CDR1 is MNHNS and CDR2 is SASEGT. The trim removed 1 base at V and 7 bases at J, leaving 4 bases unmatched. CDR3 sequence: CASSEVTGGNNEQFF. The DNA for the CDR3 is TGTGCCAGCAGTGAAGTGACAGGGGGCAATAATGAGCAGTTCTTC.

This clone has only a few counts. The chain has TRBV19 and TRBJ2-2; D is perhaps TRBD2 (6 bases). The CDR3 has 13 amino acids. Trimming removed 3 bases at V and 6 bases at J, with 8 bases between. In germline, CDR1 is LNHDA, CDR2 SQIVND (reference sequence). CDR3 in DNA: TGTGCCAGTAGTATTGGGGGGTCCGGGGAGCTGTTTTTT. This codes for CASSIGGSGELFF.

Note on this clone: The same CDR3 arises from other DNA sequences in this sample as well. The chain has TRBV24-1 and TRBJ1-3; weak D call: TRBD1 (6 bases). The CDR3 runs 15 residues. The germline V gene encodes CDR1 KGHDR and CDR2 SFDVKD. V gave up 2 bases and J gave up 0 bases, with 7 bases separating them. As DNA, the CDR3 is TGTGCCACCAGTGATTCCAGGGGCTCTGGAAACACCATATATTTT. This encodes CATSDSRGSGNTIYF.

The CDR3 here is CASSDSGESTDTQYF. DNA for the CDR3: TGTGCCAGCAGTGACTCGGGAGAAAGCACAGATACGCAGTATTTT. The J gene is TRBJ2-3, the V gene TRBV6-4, with D possibly TRBD2 on 5 matching bases. The germline CDR1 and CDR2 sequences are MRHNA and SNTAGT. The CDR3 is 15 amino acids. Trimming took 0 bases from V and 0 from J, leaving 7 bases between them.

The chain combines TRBV2 with TRBJ1-5; weak D call: TRBD1 (5 bases). The CDR3 extends over 15 amino acids. The V end was cut by 1 base, the J end by 9 bases, with 16 bases between. Per germline, CDR1 SNHLY and CDR2 FYNNEI. CDR3 sequence: CASSEGRSGFRPQHF. CDR3 coding DNA: TGTGCCAGCAGTGAAGGCCGGTCAGGGTTTCGGCCCCAGCATTTT.

As DNA, the CDR3 is TGCGCCAGCAGCCAAGGAGCGGGGGGCTCCACCGGGGAGCTGTTTTTT. Residues: CASSQGAGGSTGELFF. The V call is TRBV4-1, the J call TRBJ2-2; 9 bases line up with TRBD2. There are 16 residues in the CDR3. Germline CDR1 and CDR2: MGHRA and YSYEKL. The V and J ends lost 1 base and 4 bases, in that order; junction bases with no gene match: 4.

V is TRBV25-1 and J is TRBJ1-1; D remains ambiguous. The CDR3 covers 13 residues. The germline V gene has CDR1 MGHDK and CDR2 SYGVNS. Trimming took 6 bases from V and 0 from J, leaving 8 bases between them. The CDR3 protein is CASSYSVNTEAFF. The CDR3 nucleotides are TGTGCCAGCAGCTACTCGGTGAACACTGAAGCTTTCTTT. The whole variable domain, remainder taken from reference TRBV25-1 and TRBJ1-1, is EADIYQTPRYLVIGTGKKITLECSQTMGHDKMYWYQQDPGMELHLIHYSYGVNSTEKGDLSSESTVSRIRTEHFPLTLESARPSHTSQYLCASSYSVNTEAFFGQGTRLTVV.

V usage is TRBV7-3 and J usage is TRBJ1-1; 7 bases map to TRBD1. The CDR3 extends over 14 amino acids. CDR1 SGHTA and CDR2 FQGTGA come from the germline V gene. The trim removed 5 bases at V and 1 base at J, leaving 4 bases unmatched. For the CDR3, the DNA is TGTGCCAGCAGCCGGGGACAGACGAACACTGAAGCTTTCTTT. It is translated as CASSRGQTNTEAFF.

CDR3 amino acids: CSVGSRSNYNEQFF. DNA of the CDR3: TGCAGCGTTGGTTCGAGGTCTAACTACAATGAGCAGTTCTTC. This chain links TRBV29-1 with TRBJ2-1, with unresolved D. V was clipped by 4 bases and J by 3 bases, with 13 bases between them. CDR3 size: 14 residues. Germline values: CDR1 SQVTM, CDR2 ANQGSEA.

As regards this clone: An end of the junction does not agree with germline; a read error may underlie this. This sequence joins TRBV7-2 and TRBJ2-3, with 12 bases fitting TRBD2. The germline gives CDR1 SGHTA, CDR2 FQGNSA. CDR3 size: 15 residues. The CDR3 sequence: CASSLAGGFTDTQYF. Here the CDR3 DNA reads TGTGCCAGCAGCCTAGCGGGGGGGTTCACAGATACGCAGTATTTT.

The chain uses TRBV2 and TRBJ2-7; 9 bases are shared with TRBD1. CDR3 length equals 15 residues. The junction had 9 bases not matched to a gene; V was cut back by 6 bases and J by 3 bases. Germline CDR1 is SNHLY and CDR2 is FYNNEI. In nucleotides, the CDR3 is TGTGCCAGCAGCAGCCGGGACAGGGCAAACTACGAGCAGTACTTC. Protein: CASSSRDRANYEQYF.

This clone was counted a few times. The rearrangement joins TRBV5-1 to TRBJ1-5; D is ambiguous. This CDR3 is 13 amino acids long. In germline, CDR1 is SGHRS, CDR2 YFSETQ. V lost 0 bases to trimming and J lost 6 bases, with 7 bases between them. In nucleotides, the CDR3 is TGCGCCAGCAGCTTGGGGGCCGCTCAGCCCCAGCATTTT. Its translation is CASSLGAAQPQHF.